One sample yielded the 3 T cell receptor beta chains listed below, sequenced in a study of T-cell memory formation after mild COVID-19. TCRdb ran MiXCR on the 5' RACE reads and lists one entry per CDR3 protein. The sample holds around 100,000 distinct CDR3 sequences, about a fifth seen once. Sequencing was performed on PBMCs or a T cell subset sorted from them (not recorded which). These receptors were taken from a man aged 18 to 30 who had mild COVID-19 (a few samples of this study predate the infection). Cell type and time point are not known.

The gene calls are TRBV12-3 or TRBV12-4 and TRBJ2-5; 9 bases are a match to TRBD1. J was trimmed by 3 bases and V by 6 bases; bases with no gene match: 11. This CDR3 spans 16 amino acids. The CDR3 DNA reads as TGTGCCAGCAGCCACACAGGGGGCGATTCCAAAGAGACCCAGTACTTC. Encoded protein: CASSHTGGDSKETQYF.

This clonotype has just a few counts. V and J are TRBV4-2 and TRBJ2-4, with TRBD2 matching over 7 bases. CDR1 is LGHNA and CDR2 is YNFKEQ in the germline V gene. Trimming removed 0 bases from V and 3 bases from J; junction bases left unmatched: 8. The CDR3 contains 17 residues. CDR3 amino acids: CASSQDGQGGVKNIQYF. The CDR3 DNA follows: TGTGCCAGCAGCCAAGATGGGCAGGGAGGGGTCAAAAACATTCAGTACTTC.

The rearrangement links TRBV4-2 to TRBJ1-6; 7 bases match TRBD1. After removal of 0 bases from V and 9 bases from J, the junction contained 5 bases not matched to a gene. Germline V gives CDR1 LGHNA, CDR2 YNFKEQ. This CDR3 is built from 15 residues. This CDR3 is CASSQETGITSPLHF. The DNA for the CDR3 is TGTGCCAGCAGCCAAGAGACAGGGATTACTTCACCCCTCCACTTT.